Presented here are 12 T cell receptor beta chains from one specimen sequenced in a study of shared clonotypes between healthy human individuals (dated by TCRdb to 2020 to 2021). CD8 naive samples were obtained by positive selection for CCR7 among CD45RO-negative cells, yielding a CD45RA+CCR7+ population from which TemRA cells were excluded. Library creation used the immunoSEQ multiplex PCR assay. TCRdb obtained this table from immuneACCESS and retained in-frame rearrangements with V and J assigned. These tables miss some clones; where compared with another copy, unresolved V genes account for less than half of the shortfall, and the remainder is unexplained. For this sample there are about 580,000 clones; 95% to 98% appear just once. The ten largest clones capture 0.3% of the sample. The sequencing sample was made of naive CD8+ T cells sorted from blood. In light of the paper, this sample's cell subset or site label describes: CD45RA+CCR7+. The receptors derive from a man aged 25-45 years in good health.

The chain uses TRBV7-3 and TRBJ1-2; 9 nucleotides agree with TRBD1. V gave up 5 bases and J gave up 6 bases; unmatched junction bases: 7. The CDR3 loop spans 14 amino acids. Germline V lookup: CDR1 SGHTA, CDR2 FQGTGA. The CDR3 DNA sequence: TGTGCCAGCAGCCTAGGGACAGGGAGGGATGGCTACACCTTC. Amino acid sequence: CASSLGTGRDGYTF.

This clone was observed once. This CDR3 is CASSMFARAYNEQFF. The CDR3 DNA follows: TGTGCCAGTAGTATGTTTGCCAGGGCCTACAATGAGCAGTTCTTC. The chain employs TRBV19 and TRBJ2-1, with a weak D call TRBD1 (5 bases). This CDR3 contains 15 residues. V was trimmed by 3 bases and J by 2 bases, leaving 11 bases between them. In germline, CDR1 is LNHDA, CDR2 SQIVND (reference sequence).

The chain carries TRBV7-9 and TRBJ2-7; possible D gene TRBD1, 5 bases. CDR1 is SEHNR and CDR2 is FQNEAQ in the germline V gene (reference sequence). V was cut by 5 bases and J by 2 bases, with 10 bases left in between. The CDR3 covers 13 residues. As DNA, the CDR3 is TGTGCCAGCAGCCAAGGGGATACCTACGAGCAGTACTTC. It specifies CASSQGDTYEQYF.

The V call is TRBV10-3, the J call TRBJ2-7, with 9 bases aligning to TRBD1. Germline V gene lookup returns CDR1 ENHRY and CDR2 SYGVKD. The trim removed 6 bases at V and 2 bases at J, leaving 5 bases unmatched. CDR3 length: 14 residues. In DNA form, the CDR3 reads TGTGCCATCAGCTGGGACAGGGAAGCCTACGAGCAGTACTTC. Its protein product is CAISWDREAYEQYF.

The chain carries TRBV29-1 and TRBJ2-3; possible D gene TRBD1, 5 bases. This CDR3 spans 14 amino acids. Trimming left V 4 bases short and J 0 bases short, with 11 bases between. CDR1 is SQVTM, CDR2 ANQGSEA, per germline. The CDR3 region is CSVVQGSSTDTQYF. CDR3 sequence (DNA): TGCAGCGTTGTCCAGGGTTCTAGCACAGATACGCAGTATTTT.

The chain links TRBV5-8 to TRBJ1-1; D remains ambiguous. This CDR3 has 15 residues. Germline V gives CDR1 SGHTS, CDR2 YDEGEE. The V gene lost 2 bases and the J gene lost 3 bases, with 14 bases spanning the gap. The CDR3 is CASSFVATFDTEAFF. CDR3 sequence (DNA): TGTGCCAGCAGCTTTGTTGCTACATTCGACACTGAAGCTTTCTTT.

The chain couples TRBV27 to TRBJ2-7; D remains unclear. V shed 6 bases and J shed 3 bases, with 12 bases lying between them. Germline V gene data show CDR1 as MNHEY and CDR2 as SMNVEV (reference sequence). The CDR3 has 13 amino acids. Here the CDR3 DNA reads TGTGCCAGCAGGGCAGTTAGGTTCTACGAGCAGTACTTC. It translates to CASRAVRFYEQYF.

The V and J genes are TRBV4-1 and TRBJ2-7; TRBD2 is a possible D gene (6 bases). V lost 1 base to trimming and J lost 0 bases, with 13 bases between them. Germline lookup yields CDR1 MGHRA and CDR2 YSYEKL. The CDR3 length is 16 residues. CDR3: CASSQVEGGISYEQYF. The CDR3 nucleotides read TGCGCCAGCAGCCAAGTCGAGGGAGGAATCTCCTACGAGCAGTACTTC.

J is TRBJ2-7 and V is TRBV6-1; D might be TRBD1 or TRBD2, each matching 5 bases. The V gene's germline CDR1 is MNHNS and CDR2 SASEGT. V was cut by 3 bases and J by 0 bases, with 18 bases left in between. The CDR3 loop spans 17 amino acids. This CDR3 reads CASSDGGLADNSYEQYF. CDR3 DNA: TGTGCCAGCAGTGATGGGGGTTTGGCAGACAACTCCTACGAGCAGTACTTC.

V is TRBV11-2 and J is TRBJ2-7, with a possible D match to TRBD2 (6 bases). CDR1 and CDR2 (germline): SGHAT, FQNNGV. The V end was cut by 5 bases, the J end by 0 bases, with 23 bases between. The CDR3 loop spans 18 amino acids. The CDR3 nucleotides read TGTGCCAGCAGCGGTCCCGCGGTGGCGGGATTAAGCTCCTACGAGCAGTACTTC. The encoded protein is CASSGPAVAGLSSYEQYF.

The chain employs TRBV5-1 and TRBJ2-2, with a weak D call TRBD1 (6 bases). Germline V CDR1 and CDR2: SGHRS, YFSETQ. The CDR3 loop spans 19 amino acids. V lost 3 bases to trimming and J lost 2 bases, with 23 bases between them. This CDR3 reads CASSWPRQDPTLNTGELFF. Written as DNA, the CDR3 is TGCGCCAGCAGCTGGCCGAGACAGGACCCAACCTTAAACACCGGGGAGCTGTTTTTT.

CDR3 in amino acids: CAISETRQNTEAFF. CDR3 nucleotides: TGTGCCATCAGTGAGACCAGACAGAACACTGAAGCTTTCTTT. The V gene is TRBV10-3, the J gene TRBJ1-1; D is ambiguous. CDR1 and CDR2 from the germline V gene are ENHRY and SYGVKD. V lost 2 bases and J 1 base, leaving 8 bases between the germline ends. The CDR3 has 14 amino acids.